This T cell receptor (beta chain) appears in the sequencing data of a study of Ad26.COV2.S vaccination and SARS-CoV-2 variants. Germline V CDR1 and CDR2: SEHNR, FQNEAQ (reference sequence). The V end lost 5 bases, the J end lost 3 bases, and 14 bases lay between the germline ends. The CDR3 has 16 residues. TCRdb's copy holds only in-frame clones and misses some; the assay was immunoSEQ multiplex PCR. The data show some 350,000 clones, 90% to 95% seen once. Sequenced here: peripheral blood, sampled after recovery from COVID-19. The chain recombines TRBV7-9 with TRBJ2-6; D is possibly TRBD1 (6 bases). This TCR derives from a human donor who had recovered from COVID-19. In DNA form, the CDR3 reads TGTGCCAGCAGCCTCCCAGGGGCTGGTGGGGCCAACGTCCTGACTTTC. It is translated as CASSLPGAGGANVLTF.